This is a list of T cell receptor beta chains from one sample in a study of blood T cells in healthy people across ages. Using its own MiXCR run on the 5' RACE reads, TCRdb lists one record per CDR3 protein. The data contain about 650,000 distinct CDR3 sequences, approximately 29% of them seen just once; the ten biggest clones take up just over 15%. The specimen sequenced was blood. The receptors here all came from a woman aged 80 or over in good health. The CDR3 runs from the conserved cysteine through the conserved F or W. The D gene is left open where the match is weak. The size field is filled for only some rows; it gives once, few, many or a size class.

TRBJ2-3	TRBV12-3/TRBV12-4	.	.	TGTGCCAGCAGTTGGAGAGGGAGAGTAGATACGCAGTATTTT	CASSWRGRVDTQYF
TRBJ2-1	TRBV9	many	.	TGTGCCAGCAGCGTAGAAGATGGTAGGGCTAATGAGCAGTTCTTC	CASSVEDGRANEQFF
TRBJ1-1	TRBV19	once	TRBD1	TGTGCCAGTAGTATCGGGTTAGACAGGGGAACTGAAGCTTTCTTT	CASSIGLDRGTEAFF
TRBJ1-2	TRBV5-1	few	TRBD1	TGCGCCAGCAGCTTAAGGGGGACAGGTTATCGTATAGTCGACTATGGCTACACCTTC	CASSLRGTGYRIVDYGYTF
TRBJ2-7	TRBV19	.	TRBD2	TGTGCCAGTAGCCTCAGCGGGGGCGGGGGCCTCACCTACGAGCAGTACTTC	CASSLSGGGGLTYEQYF
TRBJ1-4	TRBV9	.	.	TGTGCCAGCAGCGTACTCGGCAGGCCGCGGGAAAAACTGTTTTTT	CASSVLGRPREKLFF
TRBJ1-1	TRBV11-2	.	TRBD1	TGTGCCAGCAGACGACAGGGCTCGGGCACTGAAGCTTTCTTT	CASRRQGSGTEAFF
TRBJ2-1	TRBV7-2	many	.	TGTGCCAGCAGCTTTCGAAATGAGCAGTTCTTC	CASSFRNEQFF
TRBJ2-6	TRBV2	.	.	TGTGCCAGAAGCAAGGGCTCTGGGGCCAACGTCCTGACTTTC	CARSKGSGANVLTF
TRBJ1-2	TRBV7-8	.	.	TGTGCCAGCAGCTCAAAAGGGACAAACTCTAACTATGGCTACACCTTC	CASSSKGTNSNYGYTF
TRBJ2-7	TRBV20-1	many	.	TGCAGTGCGGCAATGGACGGGACGAACTACGAGCAGTACTTC	CSAAMDGTNYEQYF
TRBJ1-1	TRBV6-2/TRBV6-3	few	.	TGTGCCAGCAGCTCGGGTCTCTGGGAAGCTTTCTTT	CASSSGLWEAFF
TRBJ2-3	TRBV7-2	.	TRBD2	TGTGCCAGCAGCTTACTGGGTAGCGGGGCGTTCACAGATACGCAGTATTTT	CASSLLGSGAFTDTQYF
TRBJ1-1	TRBV6-5	many	.	TGTGCCAGCAGTTCCGTCCCTTGGAGGGTCACCGCGAACACTGAAGCTTTCTTT	CASSSVPWRVTANTEAFF
TRBJ1-5	TRBV12-3/TRBV12-4	many	TRBD1	TGTGCCAGCAGCGTCGAGACAGGGGTTAGCGGCAATCAGCCCCAGCATTTT	CASSVETGVSGNQPQHF
TRBJ1-1	TRBV5-5	many	.	TGTGCCAGCAGCTTCCCCTGGGGCAAAGTGAACACTGAAGCTTTCTTT	CASSFPWGKVNTEAFF
TRBJ2-3	TRBV7-2	many	TRBD2	TGTGCCAGCAGCTTGGCCCTAGCGGGGTGGCGCACAGATACGCAGTATTTT	CASSLALAGWRTDTQYF
TRBJ2-3	TRBV7-2	many	.	TGTGCCAGCAGCCCAAAAGGAGGAGATACGCAGTATTTT	CASSPKGGDTQYF
TRBJ2-1	TRBV29-1	once	TRBD2	TGCAGCGTGGACGGACTAGCGGGTTACAATGAGCAGTTCTTC	CSVDGLAGYNEQFF
TRBJ1-4	TRBV20-1	few	.	TGCAGTGCTAGCGTCGCGGGTGGGGCAACTAATGAAAAACTGTTTTTT	CSASVAGGATNEKLFF
TRBJ2-1	TRBV5-1	many	.	TGCGCCAGCAGCTTTACAGTCCGGGACTCCTACAATGAGCAGTTCTTC	CASSFTVRDSYNEQFF
TRBJ2-5	TRBV6-1	.	.	TGTGCCAGCAGTGAGAGGGGAGGAGAGACCCAGTACTTC	CASSERGGETQYF
TRBJ2-1	TRBV7-2	many	.	TGTGCCAGCAGCTTAAGGTTAGATTCCTACAATGAGCAGTTCTTC	CASSLRLDSYNEQFF
TRBJ1-1	TRBV6-2/TRBV6-3	.	TRBD1	TGTGCCAGCAGTTACTCGGGACAGGGGGACACTGAAGCTTTCTTT	CASSYSGQGDTEAFF
TRBJ1-2	TRBV20-1	many	TRBD1	TGCAGTGCACGTACAGGGGACAGTGGCTACACCTTC	CSARTGDSGYTF
TRBJ1-2	TRBV12-3/TRBV12-4	once	.	TGTGCCAGCAGTCCCGGGACGTCTAACTATGGCTACGCCTTC	CASSPGTSNYGYAF
TRBJ2-7	TRBV6-5	many	.	TGTGCCACCGTCCGGGGATACGAGCAGTACTTC	CATVRGYEQYF
TRBJ2-4	TRBV20-1	many	TRBD1	TGCAGTGCCAGCCCGGGACAGGTAGAGGGCTACATTCAGTACTTC	CSASPGQVEGYIQYF
TRBJ2-7	TRBV11-1	many	TRBD1	TGTGCCAGCAGCTTCCGGACAGGGGGCTCCTACGAGCAGTACTTC	CASSFRTGGSYEQYF
TRBJ1-5	TRBV7-2	.	.	TGTGCCAGCAGCTCCCCAGGGATAGGGCAGCCCCAGCATTTT	CASSSPGIGQPQHF
TRBJ2-7	TRBV6-1	.	TRBD1	TGTGCCAGCAGTCGAACCTCCGTAACCGGGACAGGGGGCGCAACCCCGTACTTC	CASSRTSVTGTGGATPYF
TRBJ2-5	TRBV10-3	few	.	TGTGCCATCAGTGAAACAGGGATGGAGACCCAGTACTTC	CAISETGMETQYF
TRBJ2-3	TRBV30	many	.	TGTGCCTGGAGCGCCCTGGCCTCAAGAGGTACGCAGTATTTT	CAWSALASRGTQYF
TRBJ1-1	TRBV29-1	many	.	TGCAGCGTTGGGGGCGCGAACACTGAAGCTTTCTTT	CSVGGANTEAFF
TRBJ2-1	TRBV2	many	TRBD2	TGTGCCAGCAGCCGGGGACTAGCGCGGAGCAATGAGCAGTTCTTC	CASSRGLARSNEQFF
TRBJ1-6	TRBV7-2	many	.	TGTGCCAGCAGTCCAACTGTATATTCACCCCTCCACTTT	CASSPTVYSPLHF
TRBJ1-5	TRBV4-1	.	.	TGCGCCAGCAGCCGTATGTTCCTCGGTCAGCCCCAGCATTTT	CASSRMFLGQPQHF
TRBJ2-1	TRBV12-3/TRBV12-4	many	TRBD2	TGTGCCAGCACCCATCCTAGCGGGGGGTCCGTCTTAGTTTACAATGAGCAGTTCTTC	CASTHPSGGSVLVYNEQFF
TRBJ1-1	TRBV5-5	many	.	TGTGCCAGCAGCCCCGGCAGGGTTTGGACTGAAGCTTTCTTT	CASSPGRVWTEAFF
TRBJ1-2	TRBV11-2	.	.	TGTGCCAGCAGCCCCTCGGTATGGGCAGGGCGGTATGGCTACACCTTC	CASSPSVWAGRYGYTF
TRBJ2-5	TRBV9	many	TRBD2	TGTGCCAGCAGCGACACTAGCGGGGGAGAGACCCAGTACTTC	CASSDTSGGETQYF
TRBJ2-5	TRBV30	few	.	TGTGCCCGGACCTCAAGGGGGGATCAGAAGACCCAGTACTTC	CARTSRGDQKTQYF
TRBJ2-7	TRBV5-5	.	.	TGTGCCAGCAGCATTCTTATATCCTACGAGCAGTACTTC	CASSILISYEQYF
TRBJ1-1	TRBV2	once	.	TGTGCCAGACTACTTTCCAGGGACACTGAAGCTTTCTTT	CARLLSRDTEAFF
TRBJ1-2	TRBV7-2	.	TRBD1	TGTGCCAGCACCGTATGGGGACAGGTCAGGTCTGGCTACACCTTC	CASTVWGQVRSGYTF
TRBJ2-1	TRBV29-1	.	.	TGCAGCGTTGAATATGAGCAGTTCTTC	CSVEYEQFF
TRBJ2-1	TRBV7-6	.	.	TGTGCCAGCAGCTTATACTCTGGGACCTACAATGAGCAGTTCTTC	CASSLYSGTYNEQFF
TRBJ1-2	TRBV9	.	TRBD1	TGTGCCAGCAGCGTAGAAATCAGGGGGGACTATGGCTACACCTTC	CASSVEIRGDYGYTF
TRBJ2-2	TRBV4-1	.	.	TGCGCCAGCAGACATCTACCCTCCCGGGGTAACACCGGGGAGCTGTTTTTT	CASRHLPSRGNTGELFF
TRBJ1-1	TRBV10-3	many	.	TGTGCCATCAGTGACGGGACGGGCATGAACACTGAAGCTTTCTTT	CAISDGTGMNTEAFF
TRBJ2-3	TRBV4-2	many	.	TGTGCCAGCAGCCAAGTGGTCGGGGCTAGCACAGATACGCAGTATTTT	CASSQVVGASTDTQYF
TRBJ2-7	TRBV6-1	many	TRBD1	TGTGCCAGCAGTGAATTCCAGGGGGATGGCTACGAGCAGTACTTC	CASSEFQGDGYEQYF